The 9 T cell receptor beta chains below were found in one sample sequenced in a study of T cell repertoires in cytomegalovirus infection. Using its own MiXCR run on the reads, TCRdb lists one record per CDR3 protein. In the table there are 630,000 or so distinct CDR3 sequences, 20% to 30% of which are singletons. Sequenced sample: CD8+ T cells from PBMCs. The receptors derive from a human donor in good health (CMV status not recorded). Some clones in this sample may be carry-over from other donors' samples.

The chain has TRBV12-3 or TRBV12-4 and TRBJ2-5, with a possible D match to TRBD1 (6 bases). V lost 3 bases, J lost 5 bases, and 16 bases lay in between. The CDR3 contains 15 residues. The CDR3 coding sequence is TGTGCCAGCAGTTTTGGAACAACAGGGTTTGAGACCCAGTACTTC. Its translation is CASSFGTTGFETQYF.

A few counts support this clonotype. The CDR3 DNA reads as TGTGCCAGCAGCCACGATGAAAAACTGTTTTTT. It translates to CASSHDEKLFF. The J gene is TRBJ1-4, the V gene TRBV7-9; D not resolved. Germline-derived CDR1 and CDR2 are SEHNR and FQNEAQ (reference sequence). The CDR3 consists of 11 residues. V was pared by 5 bases and J by 6 bases, with 4 bases between.

This clonotype was detected ten times or more. V gene TRBV28 combines with J gene TRBJ2-3, with 9 nucleotides matching TRBD1. Germline V gene lookup returns CDR1 MDHEN and CDR2 SYDVKM. V was clipped by 6 bases and J by 1 base; unmatched bases: 5. The CDR3 is made up of 15 amino acids. CDR3 in amino acids: CASRIHRGRTDTQYF. CDR3 coding DNA: TGTGCCAGCAGAATCCACAGGGGGCGCACAGATACGCAGTATTTT.

The rearrangement joins TRBV20-1 to TRBJ2-1, with 8 bases that match TRBD2. The V segment lost 5 bases and the J segment 0 bases; nucleotides outside the gene matches: 9. There are 16 residues in the CDR3. Germline V gene lookup returns CDR1 DFQATT and CDR2 SNEGSKA (reference sequence). As DNA, the CDR3 is TGCAGTGCTCCGAATAGCGGGGCGAGCTCCTACAATGAGCAGTTCTTC. Its translation: CSAPNSGASSYNEQFF.

In the case of this clonotype: This sequence is one base from a far larger clone and is likely a read error. The genes are TRBV4-2 and TRBJ2-1; D is unclear. The V gene's germline CDR1 is LGHNA and CDR2 YNFKEQ. There are 11 residues in the CDR3. The CDR3 reads CTSSQGNEQFF. The CDR3 DNA is TGTACCAGCAGCCAAGGGAATGAGCAGTTCTTC.

The J gene is TRBJ2-7, the V gene TRBV2, with D perhaps being TRBD1 or TRBD2 (6 bases each). Germline CDR1 SNHLY, CDR2 FYNNEI. This CDR3 contains 16 residues. Trimming took 1 base from V and 0 from J, leaving 13 bases between them. The CDR3 region has the DNA TGTGCCAGCAGTGAAGTCTTCGGGGGCCGCTCCTACGAGCAGTACTTC. Amino acids: CASSEVFGGRSYEQYF.

The chain combines TRBV20-1 with TRBJ2-5; D possibly corresponds to TRBD2 (5 bases). CDR3 length: 14 residues. Germline assignment: CDR1 DFQATT and CDR2 SNEGSKA (reference sequence). Trimming removed 0 bases from V and 7 bases from J, with 15 bases in between. This CDR3 is CSARDLAGGSTQYF. The DNA of the CDR3 is TGCAGTGCTAGAGATCTGGCAGGAGGATCGACCCAGTACTTC.

On this clonotype itself: This may stem from a read error, because a much larger clone lies one nucleotide away. The rearrangement joins TRBV6-6 to TRBJ2-5, with no clear D. V gave up 1 base and J gave up 4 bases, with 4 bases separating them. Germline CDR1 MNHNY, CDR2 SVGAGI (reference sequence). CDR3 length equals 12 residues. The CDR3 DNA is TGTGCCAGCAGTTACTTTGGAGAGACCCAGTACTTC. Its translation: CASSYFGETQYF.

V usage is TRBV6-2 or TRBV6-3 and J usage is TRBJ2-6; 7 nucleotides match TRBD1. Germline trimming cut 4 bases from V and 0 bases from J; bases unmatched to any gene: 9. This CDR3 spans 18 amino acids. The germline V gene encodes CDR1 MNHEY and CDR2 SVGEGT. CDR3 DNA sequence: TGTGCCAGCAGTTCCCCCCGTTGGGACAGCTCTGGGGCCAACGTCCTGACTTTC. Translated, it gives CASSSPRWDSSGANVLTF.